Listed here are 10 T cell receptor beta chains from one sample, sequenced in a study of blood T cell repertoires in COVID-19. The protocol was immunoSEQ multiplex PCR, while the TCRdb copy is restricted to in-frame clones and leaves out a portion. This sample has approximately 100,000 clones, with around 85% found just once. What was sequenced was peripheral blood. These receptors all stem from an elderly woman with acute or convalescent COVID-19.

The rearrangement links TRBV13 to TRBJ1-6; D is ambiguous. The CDR3 runs 12 residues. Germline CDR1 is PRHDT and CDR2 is FYEKMQ (reference sequence). The germline V and J ends were trimmed by 2 bases and 10 bases, with 6 bases remaining between them. The CDR3 loop reads CASSLTVSPLHF. For the CDR3, the DNA is TGTGCCAGCAGCTTAACGGTCTCACCCCTCCACTTT.

The chain joins TRBV27 to TRBJ1-4; 8 nucleotides align to TRBD1. The V segment lost 4 bases and the J segment 6 bases; nucleotides outside the gene matches: 7. The germline V gene has CDR1 MNHEY and CDR2 SMNVEV (reference sequence). The CDR3 spans 15 residues. CDR3 DNA: TGTGCCAGCAGTTCCGTGACAGGGGTAGATGAAAAACTGTTTTTT. Protein: CASSSVTGVDEKLFF. Filled out from reference TRBV27 and TRBJ1-4, the complete variable domain reads EAQVTQNPRYLITVTGKKLTVTCSQNMNHEYMSWYRQDPGLGLRQIYYSMNVEVTDKGDVPEGYKVSRKEKRNFPLILESPSPNQTSLYFCASSSVTGVDEKLFFGSGTQLSVL.

The gene calls are TRBV3-1 (or the pseudogene TRBV3-2) and TRBJ1-6, with 8 nucleotides matching TRBD1. CDR3 length: 16 residues. Germline lookup yields CDR1 LGHDT and CDR2 YNNKEL (reference sequence). After removal of 4 bases from V and 5 bases from J, the junction contained 7 bases not matched to a gene. The CDR3 sequence is CASSRATGADNSPLHF. The CDR3 nucleotides read TGTGCCAGCAGCCGAGCGACAGGGGCAGATAATTCACCCCTCCACTTT.

The rearrangement uses TRBV5-1 and TRBJ2-4, with 14 bases matching TRBD2. There are 19 residues in the CDR3. The junction had 5 bases not matched to a gene; V was cut back by 0 bases and J by 0 bases. Germline assignment: CDR1 SGHRS and CDR2 YFSETQ. The CDR3 is CASSLGLAGGSLAKNIQYF. The CDR3 nucleotides are TGCGCCAGCAGCTTGGGACTAGCGGGGGGGTCCCTAGCCAAAAACATTCAGTACTTC.

The chain recombines TRBV19 with TRBJ1-5, with 8 bases fitting TRBD1. V was pared by 7 bases and J by 6 bases, with 11 bases of the junction left unmatched. The germline CDR1 and CDR2 sequences are LNHDA and SQIVND (reference sequence). The CDR3 has 15 residues. As DNA, the CDR3 is TGTGCCAGTAAGGCAGGGGGCATGGATAGTCAGCCCCAGCATTTT. This sequence encodes CASKAGGMDSQPQHF.

The genes are TRBV27 and TRBJ2-2; perhaps TRBD2 as D (7 bases). The V gene's germline CDR1 is MNHEY and CDR2 SMNVEV (reference sequence). The CDR3 contains 15 residues. Deletions cut 7 bases from V and 3 bases from J, with 15 bases between. The CDR3 here is CASTMRGRDTGELFF. CDR3 in DNA: TGTGCCAGCACCATGCGGGGGCGGGACACCGGGGAGCTGTTTTTT.

J is TRBJ2-5 and V is TRBV5-1, with D perhaps TRBD1 (6 bases). CDR3 size: 14 residues. Germline CDR1 reads SGHRS; CDR2 reads YFSETQ. The V gene lost 2 bases and the J gene lost 5 bases, with 13 bases spanning the gap. In DNA, the CDR3 is TGCGCCAGCAGCTTCCGACAGGATCGGGAGACCCAGTACTTC. Translating gives CASSFRQDRETQYF.

In nucleotides, the CDR3 is TGTGCCAGCAGCGTAGACAGGGGGCCTAACTATGGCTACACCTTC. Its translation is CASSVDRGPNYGYTF. The chain uses TRBV7-8 and TRBJ1-2; 10 bases fit TRBD1. V lost 5 bases to trimming and J lost 0 bases; unmatched junction nucleotides: 3. There are 15 residues in the CDR3. Looked up from germline, CDR1 is SGHVS and CDR2 is FQNEAQ.

This clone came up a few times. The chain is built from TRBV28 and TRBJ1-3; TRBD1 aligns across 10 bases. The germline CDR1 and CDR2 sequences are MDHEN and SYDVKM. The CDR3 spans 16 residues. V lost 6 bases to trimming and J lost 4 bases; unmatched junction nucleotides: 9. The CDR3 here is CASRKNDRGLGNTIYF. DNA of the CDR3: TGTGCCAGCAGAAAAAACGACAGGGGGCTCGGAAACACCATATATTTT.

CDR3 loop: CASSLRTGWNYGYTF. The CDR3 bases are TGTGCCAGCAGCCTCCGGACAGGGTGGAACTATGGCTACACCTTC. This chain connects TRBV7-2 to TRBJ1-2, with TRBD1 matching over 8 bases. This CDR3 region has 15 residues. V lost 5 bases, J lost 2 bases, and 7 bases stayed unmatched. Germline V gene data show CDR1 as SGHTA and CDR2 as FQGNSA.